The clone carrying this T cell receptor beta chain occurred once. What it binds is not known. This table comes from immunoSEQ multiplex PCR, and its TCRdb copy is limited to in-frame clones, with some not included. Here the sample spans 50,000 to 70,000 clones, about 88% being singletons. CDR1 SNHLY and CDR2 FYNNEI come from the germline V gene. This CDR3 is built from 16 residues. J lost 5 bases, V lost 6 bases, and 11 bases had no gene match. This entry is derived from a study of OX40 agonist ivuxolimab in advanced cancers. Findings and caveats of the study: In general, CD8+ T cells held more expanded clones than CD4+ did, on average. With doses of 0.1 to 3.0 mg/kg, CD4+ and CD8+ blood T cells had undergone clonal expansion by week 6.

The chain is built from TRBV2 and TRBJ1-5; 9 nucleotides align to TRBD1. The sequence came from an adult with an advanced solid tumor such as melanoma, head and neck, liver or kidney cancer. The sequenced sample was CD4+ or CD8+ T cells sorted from blood, obtained in a trial of the OX40 agonist ivuxolimab. CDR3 in amino acids: CASSRFRDRDDQPQHF. The DNA of the CDR3 is TGTGCCAGCAGCAGATTCCGGGACAGGGATGATCAGCCCCAGCATTTT.